This T cell receptor beta chain derives from a study of cytomegalovirus exposure and HLA in healthy donors. Study outcomes and limitations: As was reported, the HLA-A and HLA-B alleles of most subjects were accurately predicted from TCR beta sequences. In a later analysis, CMV-associated beta chains were mostly HLA-associated, it appeared. At a 0.05 false discovery rate, a later analysis found some 18,000 TCR beta sequences to be associated with HLA alleles.

Vbeta (60) and Jbeta (13) primers were used in the PCR. This table comes from immunoSEQ multiplex PCR, and its TCRdb copy is limited to in-frame clones, with some not included. The table lists around 80,000 clones, over 9% of them singletons. This clone came up a few times. What it recognizes is unknown. The specimen was PBMCs. This receptor was taken from a man in his 60s in good health and CMV-seropositive.

The CDR3 region is CSVDLANEQFF. The CDR3 DNA sequence: TGCAGCGTTGATTTAGCCAATGAGCAGTTCTTC. This chain links TRBV29-1 with TRBJ2-1; D call uncertain. The CDR3 spans 11 residues. Trimming took off 3 bases at V and 6 bases at J, with 6 bases between the two ends. Germline-derived CDR1 and CDR2 are SQVTM and ANQGSEA.